This T cell receptor beta chain was observed in a study of T cell responses to AZD1222 COVID-19 vaccine. Study summary: Pooled together were second doses at about 4 or about 12 weeks. Regarding the study as a whole: Dominant CD4 TCR responses targeted spike regions 160-218 and 743-854. Clonal diversity may have been underestimated, and the donors were mostly white British, with more females than males. Every sample of the repertoires postdated the peak T cell response.

CDR3 size: 14 residues. The V gene lost 0 bases and the J gene lost 4 bases, with 9 bases spanning the gap. Per germline, CDR1 LGHDT and CDR2 YNNKEL (reference sequence). On this clone: Its matching antigen is unknown.

Only in-frame clones appear in the TCRdb table, and some are missing; sequencing was by immunoSEQ multiplex PCR. The sample gives some 180,000 clones, just over 85% of which show up once; 0.49% is in the top ten. The specimen comprised peripheral blood, sampled on day 0 of AZD1222 vaccination. The TCR was taken from an adult in good health. V and J are TRBV3-1 (or the pseudogene TRBV3-2) and TRBJ1-1; D unresolved. The CDR3 DNA reads as TGTGCCAGCAGCCAAGATGGGCCGAGCACTGAAGCTTTCTTT. Protein: CASSQDGPSTEAFF.